These 26 T cell receptor beta chains share one sample of origin, sequenced in a study of identical twins. TCRdb itself ran the 5' RACE reads through MiXCR, one entry per CDR3 protein. The top ten hold around 0.3% of the sample, which has roughly 1,500,000 distinct CDR3 sequences, about 32% seen once. Sequenced material: cord blood. The receptor source for this set is a newborn girl in good health.

Of note for this clonotype: A read error may produce the germline difference seen at one junction end. The CDR3 sequence: CAGSLSLAYEQYF. CDR3 in DNA: TGTGCCGGCAGTTTATCACTCGCCTACGAGCAGTACTTC. This chain links TRBV28 with TRBJ2-5; D is undetermined. The DNA matches TRBJ2-7 better at its end, which makes the J call doubtful. The CDR3 contains 13 residues. Germline CDR1 and CDR2: MDHEN and SYDVKM.

The chain recombines TRBV9 with TRBJ2-1, with TRBD2 matching 9 bases. Trimming took 3 bases from V and 5 from J; bases not matched to a gene: 6. Germline lookup yields CDR1 SGDLS and CDR2 YYNGEE. The CDR3 length is 15 residues. The CDR3, as DNA: TGTGCCAGCAGCGCTAGCGGGGCGGGGCACAATGAGCAGTTCTTC. Amino acids: CASSASGAGHNEQFF.

The CDR3 DNA reads TGCAGTGCTAGAGATCTGCGGTTGGGCGACGAGCAGTACTTC. Amino acid sequence: CSARDLRLGDEQYF. The rearrangement uses TRBV20-1 and TRBJ2-4; D is undetermined. Judging by the DNA end, TRBJ2-7 fits better; the J call may be wrong. This CDR3 region has 14 residues. Germline-derived CDR1 and CDR2 are DFQATT and SNEGSKA (reference sequence).

This clonotype was detected a few times. The genes are TRBV6-6 and TRBJ2-7; 9 bases line up with TRBD1. The V gene end was trimmed by 4 bases and the J gene end by 3 bases; junction bases not matched to a gene: 4. The CDR3 is 14 residues long. Germline-derived CDR1 and CDR2 are MNHNY and SVGAGI (reference sequence). CDR3 sequence reads: CASSSGQGHYEQYF. CDR3 DNA: TGTGCCAGCAGTTCTGGACAGGGGCACTACGAGCAGTACTTC.

In this sample, this clonotype turned up a few times. The chain couples TRBV20-1 to TRBJ1-2; 8 bases map to TRBD1. Germline trimming cut 5 bases from V and 1 base from J; bases unmatched to any gene: 12. The germline CDR1 and CDR2 sequences are DFQATT and SNEGSKA (reference sequence). CDR3 length: 16 residues. The DNA of the CDR3 is TGCAGTGCTTTCGGGGGGACAGGCTCCCTTAACTATGGCTACACCTTC. It specifies CSAFGGTGSLNYGYTF.

The rearrangement joins TRBV21-1 to TRBJ1-1; the listed D gene, TRBD1, was not tested against the DNA. TRBV21-1 is shown as a pseudogene. The CDR3 has 17 amino acids. The CDR3 sequence: CASSKAGQGDENTEAFF. CDR3 nucleotide sequence: TGTGCCAGCAGCAAAGCTGGACAAGGGGATGAGAACACTGAAGCTTTCTTT.

This clonotype was recorded many times. This chain uses TRBV27 with TRBJ2-7; 8 bases map to TRBD2. Germline assignment: CDR1 MNHEY and CDR2 SMNVEV (reference sequence). Losses at the gene ends were 7 bases for V and 3 bases for J; bases not matched to a gene: 5. This CDR3 region has 13 residues. The CDR3 region has the DNA TGTGCCAGCAATAATCTAGCGGGCTACGAGCAGTACTTC. It codes for CASNNLAGYEQYF.

Ten or more counts support this clonotype. The genes are TRBV9 and TRBJ1-1; TRBD1 matches 7 bases. Germline trimming cut 2 bases from V and 4 bases from J; bases unmatched to any gene: 5. This CDR3 comprises 14 residues. Germline V gives CDR1 SGDLS, CDR2 YYNGEE. The CDR3 sequence is CASSVRGLGTEAFF. DNA for the CDR3: TGTGCCAGCAGCGTTAGGGGGCTGGGCACTGAAGCTTTCTTT.

This clonotype came up a few times. The chain links TRBV12-3 or TRBV12-4 to TRBJ2-5; perhaps TRBD2 as D (6 bases). The assigned J gene may be wrong: the sequence end matches TRBJ2-7 better. The CDR3 has 16 amino acids. The CDR3 region is CASSFIPGTHGAEQYF. In nucleotides, the CDR3 is TGTGCCAGCAGTTTCATCCCCGGGACTCATGGGGCCGAGCAGTACTTC.

This clonotype was counted between two and nine times. The V and J genes are TRBV2 and TRBJ1-1; a weak D match, TRBD1 (6 bases). CDR1 is SNHLY, CDR2 FYNNEI, per germline. The CDR3 is 14 amino acids. V gave up 3 bases and J gave up 4 bases, with 12 bases separating them. This chain's CDR3 is CASSDDRGTTEAFF. For the CDR3, the DNA is TGTGCCAGCAGTGACGATAGGGGGACCACTGAAGCTTTCTTT.

In this sample, this clonotype turned up a few times. The chain uses TRBV5-1 and TRBJ1-4, with D unclear. Germline CDR1 reads SGHRS; CDR2 reads YFSETQ. The V end was cut by 2 bases, the J end by 8 bases, with 10 bases between. This CDR3 has 13 amino acids. Written as DNA, the CDR3 is TGCGCCAGCAGCTTTTCCGGAGTAGAAAAACTGTTTTTT. This encodes CASSFSGVEKLFF.

This clonotype showed up just a few times. The rearrangement uses TRBV15 and TRBJ2-1; 7 positions match TRBD2. In germline, CDR1 is LNHNV, CDR2 YYDKDF (reference sequence). The length of the CDR3 is 17 residues. J gave up 2 bases and V 0 bases, and 7 bases lay outside the gene matches. This CDR3 is CATSRDHHGRPYNEQFF. The CDR3 nucleotides read TGTGCCACCAGCAGAGATCACCACGGGAGGCCCTACAATGAGCAGTTCTTC.

This chain uses TRBV27 with TRBJ2-2; 9 bases line up with TRBD2. This CDR3 has 17 residues. J lost 0 bases, V lost 5 bases, and 7 bases had no gene match. Germline assignment: CDR1 MNHEY and CDR2 SMNVEV (reference sequence). CDR3 nucleotide sequence: TGTGCCAGCAGTCCGACTAGCGGTCACACGAACACCGGGGAGCTGTTTTTT. Translation: CASSPTSGHTNTGELFF.

The genes are TRBV20-1 and TRBJ2-2; TRBD2 might be the D (5 bases). Germline lookup yields CDR1 DFQATT and CDR2 SNEGSKA (reference sequence). The V and J ends lost 3 bases and 3 bases respectively, with 11 bases between them. The CDR3 covers 14 residues. CDR3 sequence reads: CSASPGEYTGELFF. DNA of the CDR3: TGCAGTGCTAGTCCTGGGGAGTACACCGGGGAGCTGTTTTTT.

The chain recombines TRBV7-9 with TRBJ1-2; 7 bases map to TRBD1. The CDR3 runs to 15 residues. In germline, CDR1 is SEHNR, CDR2 FQNEAQ (reference sequence). V was clipped by 5 bases and J by 0 bases; unmatched bases: 6. CDR3 nucleotide sequence: TGTGCCAGCAGCCGTACAGGGGAAGCTAACTATGGCTACACCTTC. This codes for CASSRTGEANYGYTF.

This clonotype was recorded a few times. The chain carries TRBV20-1 and TRBJ2-5; 11 bases agree with TRBD2. CDR3 length: 15 amino acids. V lost 0 bases to trimming and J lost 3 bases; unmatched junction nucleotides: 3. Germline-derived CDR1 and CDR2 are DFQATT and SNEGSKA (reference sequence). The CDR3 loop reads CSARDTSGGEETQYF. DNA of the CDR3: TGCAGTGCTAGAGACACTAGCGGGGGAGAAGAGACCCAGTACTTC.

This clonotype was observed once. The chain links TRBV7-8 to TRBJ2-1, with 7 bases that match TRBD2. J gave up 8 bases and V 1 base, and 14 bases lay outside the gene matches. Germline CDR1 and CDR2: SGHVS and FQNEAQ. The CDR3 sequence is 17 residues long. In DNA form, the CDR3 reads TGTGCCAGCAGCTTAGTCGTGGGAGGGATCGGGGCGGATGAGCAGTTCTTC. Translation: CASSLVVGGIGADEQFF.

This clonotype was counted only a few times. The chain is built from TRBV2 and TRBJ2-7; D assignment may be TRBD1 or TRBD2 (6 bases each). V lost 3 bases and J 3 bases, leaving 18 bases between the germline ends. The CDR3 contains 16 residues. CDR1 is SNHLY, CDR2 FYNNEI, per germline. The CDR3 DNA reads as TGTGCCAGCAGTGACTATGGGGGGCAGATCCTCTACGAGCAGTACTTC. This translates into CASSDYGGQILYEQYF.

This clonotype was recorded a few times. The chain couples TRBV20-1 to TRBJ2-5; 10 positions match TRBD2. The V segment lost 0 bases and the J segment 7 bases; nucleotides outside the gene matches: 8. CDR3 size: 15 residues. Germline CDR1 reads DFQATT; CDR2 reads SNEGSKA (reference sequence). CDR3 sequence reads: CSARDASGGLLTQYF. In DNA, the CDR3 is TGCAGTGCTAGAGATGCTAGCGGGGGCCTGTTGACCCAGTACTTC.

This clonotype was counted between two and nine times. CDR3 in amino acids: CASSQAPRTSREQFF. The CDR3 DNA reads as TGTGCCAGCAGCCAAGCGCCAAGAACTAGTCGGGAGCAGTTCTTC. This chain uses TRBV4-2 with TRBJ2-1; tentative D call: TRBD2 (5 bases). Germline lookup yields CDR1 LGHNA and CDR2 YNFKEQ. CDR3 size: 15 residues. V was cut by 1 base and J by 10 bases, with 17 bases left in between.

The chain uses TRBV10-1 and TRBJ2-7, with 8 bases aligning to TRBD2. CDR3 length: 15 amino acids. V was clipped by 7 bases and J by 1 base; unmatched bases: 9. Germline CDR1 reads WNHNN; CDR2 reads SYGVQD (reference sequence). The CDR3 here is CASINGTRDSYEQYF. In DNA, the CDR3 is TGCGCCAGCATAAACGGGACTAGGGATTCCTACGAGCAGTACTTC.

The chain couples TRBV28 to TRBJ2-2; D gene uncertain. Trimming took 8 bases from V and 5 from J, leaving 9 bases between them. The CDR3 spans 12 residues. Germline V lookup: CDR1 MDHEN, CDR2 SYDVKM. The CDR3: CASGVRTGELFF. CDR3 coding DNA: TGTGCCAGCGGCGTAAGAACCGGGGAGCTGTTTTTT.

The chain couples TRBV20-1 to TRBJ1-5; D is ambiguous. The CDR3 has 12 residues. Trimming pared 5 bases from V and 6 bases from J, leaving 11 bases between. Germline loops: CDR1 DFQATT, CDR2 SNEGSKA (reference sequence). Here the CDR3 DNA reads TGCAGTGCTCTGAGGGTCAGTCAGCCCCAGCATTTT. Residues: CSALRVSQPQHF.

Only a few counts were recorded for this clonotype. The V and J genes are TRBV6-1 and TRBJ1-5, with D unresolved. The CDR3 is 15 residues long. Looked up from germline, CDR1 is MNHNS and CDR2 is SASEGT. Deletions cut 6 bases from V and 4 bases from J, with 16 bases between. DNA for the CDR3: TGTGCCAGCAGCGCTACCGGTGGCGGGAATCAGCCCCAGCATTTT. It is translated as CASSATGGGNQPQHF.

The sample holds a few counts of this clonotype. The chain carries TRBV9 and TRBJ2-7; 12 positions agree with TRBD2. The ends lost 3 bases at V and 0 bases at J; junction bases unmatched: 4. This CDR3 contains 16 residues. Germline values: CDR1 SGDLS, CDR2 YYNGEE. The CDR3 sequence: CASSGTSGTSSYEQYF. The CDR3 coding sequence is TGTGCCAGCAGCGGGACTAGCGGGACCAGCTCCTACGAGCAGTACTTC.

This clonotype was found a few times. V is TRBV29-1 and J is TRBJ1-1; D might be TRBD1 (5 bases). From germline, CDR1 is SQVTM and CDR2 ANQGSEA. The V end was cut by 7 bases, the J end by 11 bases, with 20 bases between. The CDR3 length is 12 residues. The CDR3 nucleotides are TGCAGCGCCCGGGACCGCCGCTTCGAGGCTTTCTTT. This codes for CSARDRRFEAFF.